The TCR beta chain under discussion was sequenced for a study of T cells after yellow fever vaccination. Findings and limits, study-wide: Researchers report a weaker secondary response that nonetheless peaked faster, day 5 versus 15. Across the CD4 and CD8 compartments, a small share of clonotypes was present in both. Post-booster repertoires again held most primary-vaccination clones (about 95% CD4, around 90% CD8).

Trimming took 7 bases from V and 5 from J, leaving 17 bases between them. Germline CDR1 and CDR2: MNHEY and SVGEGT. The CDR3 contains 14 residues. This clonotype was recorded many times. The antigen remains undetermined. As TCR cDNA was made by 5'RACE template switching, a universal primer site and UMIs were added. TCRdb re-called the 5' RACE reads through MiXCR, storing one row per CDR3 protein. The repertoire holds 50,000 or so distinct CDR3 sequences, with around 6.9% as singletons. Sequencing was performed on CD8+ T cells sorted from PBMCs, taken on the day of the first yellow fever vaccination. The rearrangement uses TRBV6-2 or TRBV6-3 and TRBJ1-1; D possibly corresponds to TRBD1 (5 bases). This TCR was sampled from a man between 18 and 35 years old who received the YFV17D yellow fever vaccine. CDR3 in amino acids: CASKVGGIATEAFF. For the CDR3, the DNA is TGTGCCAGCAAAGTTGGGGGGATCGCTACTGAAGCTTTCTTT.